This is a list of T cell receptor beta chains from one sample in a study of monozygotic twins with inflammatory bowel disease. Reprocessing the 5' RACE reads, TCRdb reports a single entry for every CDR3 protein and omits DNA. The sample table sets out some 440,000 distinct CDR3 sequences. Sample: blood. Every receptor here comes from a human donor with ulcerative colitis or Crohn's disease, or a healthy co-twin of an affected twin (not recorded which). Each CDR3 is given with its conserved first and last residue.

>TRBJ2-3|TRBV10-3
CAIRGTSTGTDTQYF
>TRBJ2-3|TRBV3-1
CASSQDRKNTQYF
>TRBJ1-5|TRBV20-1
CSASTGTGGWGNQPQHF
>TRBJ2-1|TRBV6-1
CASSGEWQGYYNEQFF
>TRBJ1-2|TRBV29-1
CSSYGQGDGYTF
>TRBJ2-1|TRBV19
CASSIKRREQFF
>TRBJ1-1|TRBV6-1
CASTLERGVNTEAFF
>TRBJ2-7|TRBV5-1
CASSWGYEQYF
>TRBJ2-5|TRBV3-1
CASSQLAETQYF
>TRBJ1-6|TRBV20-1
CSAPPPNTGYNSPLHF
>TRBJ2-7|TRBV7-2
CASSYQPSSYEQYF
>TRBJ2-5|TRBV9
CASSVALGQETQYF
>TRBJ1-6|TRBV4-2
CASSQDRGRDSPLHF
>TRBJ2-7|TRBV11-2
CASSLTLSIVRGMGYYEQYF
>TRBJ1-1|TRBV6-1
CASSVPNTEAFF
>TRBJ2-2|TRBV7-9
CASSGQGTRNTGELFF
>TRBJ2-2|TRBV9
CASSVQGGTGELFF
>TRBJ1-3|TRBV29-1
CSVVGDRGYSGNTIYF
>TRBJ2-3|TRBV7-3
CASSLGTGGRTDTQYF
>TRBJ2-3|TRBV5-1
CASSLEFLAENTQYF
>TRBJ2-7|TRBV5-1
CASSSLGTSATYEQYF
>TRBJ2-3|TRBV20-1
CSARDGLSGAPHTDTQYF
>TRBJ2-7|TRBV18
CASSPTPRTGKGNEQYF
>TRBJ2-2|TRBV7-9
CASRLGQGVGTGELFF
>TRBJ2-4|TRBV30
CAWSVGIGAKNIQYF
>TRBJ2-1|TRBV7-2
CASSFILAGGNEQFF
>TRBJ1-5|TRBV6-5
CASSYGQANNQPQHF
>TRBJ1-1|TRBV10-2
CAISDRMNTEAFF
>TRBJ2-1|TRBV20-1
CSAVRTSGGYNEQFF
>TRBJ2-7|TRBV7-9
CASSLRDSSEQYF
>TRBJ1-1|TRBV11-1
CASSANRRNTEAFF
>TRBJ1-3|TRBV10-3
CAISPPAGSGNTIYF
>TRBJ1-2|TRBV15
CATSRDMDRGTNYGYTF
>TRBJ2-3|TRBV7-9
CASSLDREVSDTQYF
>TRBJ1-1|TRBV20-1
CSANKQGYTEAFF